What follows are 24 T cell receptor beta chains derived from one specimen sequenced in a study of T cells in Graves' hyperthyroidism and ophthalmopathy. From RNA transcripts, TCR beta CDR3 regions were amplified. The primer set for the first-round RT-PCR of the TCR CDR3 was HTBI. MiXCR was run by TCRdb on the multiplex PCR reads, yielding one entry per CDR3 protein. This table has 280,000 or so distinct CDR3 sequences, around a quarter appearing once. Sequenced: blood. Receptors originate from a man aged 35-49 years with Graves' hyperthyroidism that later progressed to Graves' ophthalmopathy.

In its sample, this clonotype was seen many times. The gene calls are TRBV6-1 and TRBJ2-7; tentatively, D is TRBD2 (6 bases). This CDR3 has 14 residues. Between the trimmed V and J ends, which lost 6 bases and 5 bases, there was a span of 17 bases. Germline V gives CDR1 MNHNS, CDR2 SASEGT. CDR3 loop: CASSPGWGLDEQYF. CDR3 sequence (DNA): TGTGCCAGCAGCCCTGGCTGGGGACTGGACGAGCAGTACTTC.

This clonotype was counted many times. The junction does not match germline at one end; this may be a read error. This chain connects TRBV20-1 to TRBJ1-3; D is uncertain. The CDR3 is 13 amino acids. The V gene's germline CDR1 is DFQATT and CDR2 SNEGSKA (reference sequence). The CDR3 sequence: CSARMGSGSTIYF. CDR3 in DNA: TGCAGTGCTAGAATGGGATCTGGAAGCACCATATATTTT.

This clonotype was recorded many times. A much larger clone sits a single nucleotide away, making a read error possible. The CDR3 here is CASSGHLSQPQHF. The CDR3 DNA is TGCGCCAGCAGTGGACATTTGAGTCAGCCCCAGCATTTT. V is TRBV10-1 and J is TRBJ1-5, with unresolved D. Germline CDR1 WNHNN, CDR2 SYGVQD (reference sequence). The CDR3 extends over 13 amino acids. Trimming took 4 bases from V and 6 from J, leaving 10 bases between them.

This clonotype was recorded at least ten times. The chain recombines TRBV5-1 with TRBJ2-7; perhaps TRBD2 as D (5 bases). The V end was cut by 5 bases, the J end by 4 bases, with 19 bases between. CDR1 SGHRS and CDR2 YFSETQ come from the germline V gene. The CDR3 is 15 residues long. The CDR3 sequence is CASSPTSPSRYEQYF. In nucleotides, the CDR3 is TGCGCCAGCAGTCCAACTAGTCCGTCTAGGTACGAGCAGTACTTC.

The chain is built from TRBV28 and TRBJ2-7, with 7 bases aligning to TRBD1. Germline CDR1 MDHEN, CDR2 SYDVKM. The CDR3 totals 12 residues. The V segment lost 7 bases and the J segment 5 bases; nucleotides outside the gene matches: 5. The chain's CDR3 is CASIPDRDEQYF. In DNA form, the CDR3 reads TGTGCCAGCATACCAGACAGGGACGAGCAGTACTTC.

The rearrangement links TRBV12-3 or TRBV12-4 to TRBJ1-1; D ambiguous. Deletions cut 6 bases from V and 3 bases from J, with 23 bases between. The CDR3 sequence is 17 residues long. CDR3: CASSVWSSPPLDTEAFF. CDR3 nucleotides: TGTGCCAGCAGCGTCTGGAGCTCCCCTCCTCTGGACACTGAAGCTTTCTTT.

The table lists this clonotype with many counts. The gene calls are TRBV11-2 and TRBJ2-7, with 10 nucleotides matching TRBD2. The germline CDR1 and CDR2 sequences are SGHAT and FQNNGV. The CDR3 totals 14 residues. Trimming took 3 bases from V and 3 from J; bases not matched to a gene: 2. The CDR3 region is CASSFTSGVYEQYF. In DNA, the CDR3 is TGTGCCAGCAGCTTCACTAGCGGGGTCTACGAGCAGTACTTC. Supplemented by reference TRBV11-2 and TRBJ2-7, the full variable domain reads EAGVAQSPRYKIIEKRQSVAFWCNPISGHATLYWYQQILGQGPKLLIQFQNNGVVDDSQLPKDRFSAERLKGVDSTLKIQPAKLEDSAVYLCASSFTSGVYEQYFGPGTRLTVT.

This clonotype was seen at least ten times. This chain uses TRBV5-1 with TRBJ2-7; 7 nucleotides line up with TRBD1. The V gene end was trimmed by 5 bases and the J gene end by 5 bases; junction bases not matched to a gene: 7. The CDR3 sequence is 13 residues long. Germline assignment: CDR1 SGHRS and CDR2 YFSETQ. CDR3 residues: CASSQQTGDEQYF. CDR3 bases: TGCGCCAGCAGTCAACAAACAGGGGACGAGCAGTACTTC. Full variable domain (rest looked up from reference TRBV5-1 and TRBJ2-7): KAGVTQTPRYLIKTRGQQVTLSCSPISGHRSVSWYQQTPGQGLQFLFEYFSETQRNKGNFPGRFSGRQFSNSRSEMNVSTLELGDSALYLCASSQQTGDEQYFGPGTRLTVT.

This clonotype was counted many times. V is TRBV6-5 and J is TRBJ2-7, with D tentatively TRBD1 (5 bases). This CDR3 contains 13 residues. The germline gives CDR1 MNHEY, CDR2 SVGAGI. V was pared by 2 bases and J by 5 bases, with 10 bases between. The CDR3 DNA reads TGTGCCAGCAGTTACCCCGCAGGGAACGAGCAGTACTTC. Amino acid sequence: CASSYPAGNEQYF.

This clonotype was recorded at least ten times. The V call is TRBV7-8, the J call TRBJ1-3, with a weak D call TRBD1 (6 bases). This CDR3 has 17 amino acids. Trimming pared 5 bases from V and 0 bases from J, leaving 17 bases between. Germline values: CDR1 SGHVS, CDR2 FQNEAQ. The CDR3 is CASSPRTAASSGNTIYF. The CDR3 coding sequence is TGTGCCAGCAGCCCTCGGACAGCAGCTTCCTCTGGAAACACCATATATTTT.

V usage is TRBV7-2 and J usage is TRBJ1-1; a weak D match, TRBD1 (6 bases). Germline lookup yields CDR1 SGHTA and CDR2 FQGNSA. V was trimmed by 2 bases and J by 4 bases, leaving 14 bases between them. This CDR3 has 15 amino acids. CDR3 in DNA: TGTGCCAGCAGCTTAACAGGGATCAGGATCACTGAAGCTTTCTTT. Its translation: CASSLTGIRITEAFF.

This clonotype has a count of ten or more. This sequence joins TRBV10-3 and TRBJ2-2, with no clear D. The CDR3 is 15 amino acids. Germline values: CDR1 ENHRY, CDR2 SYGVKD. V was pared by 2 bases and J by 4 bases, with 11 bases between. CDR3 protein: CAISETKGRTGELFF. The CDR3 coding sequence is TGTGCCATCAGTGAGACTAAGGGTCGCACCGGGGAGCTGTTTTTT.

This clonotype was detected many times. The genes are TRBV3-1 and TRBJ2-4; no reliable D call. The CDR3 spans 14 residues. CDR1 is LGHDT, CDR2 YNNKEL, per germline (reference sequence). The V gene lost 2 bases and the J gene lost 5 bases, with 10 bases spanning the gap. The DNA of the CDR3 is TGTGCCAGCAGCCAAATTAGGTCCCAAAACATTCAGTACTTC. It specifies CASSQIRSQNIQYF.

This clonotype has a count of ten or more. The chain joins TRBV5-1 to TRBJ2-7; 12 bases map to TRBD2. In germline, CDR1 is SGHRS, CDR2 YFSETQ. Germline trimming cut 4 bases from V and 1 base from J; bases unmatched to any gene: 12. This CDR3 contains 18 residues. CDR3 nucleotide sequence: TGCGCCAGCAGCGATTTACTAGCGGGAGGCCGTCGTTCCTACGAGCAGTACTTC. Protein product: CASSDLLAGGRRSYEQYF.

The sample holds many counts of this clonotype. The rearrangement uses TRBV9 and TRBJ1-1, with 7 bases aligning to TRBD1. This CDR3 is 15 amino acids long. CDR1 is SGDLS and CDR2 is YYNGEE in the germline V gene. J lost 5 bases, V lost 4 bases, and 11 bases had no gene match. CDR3 nucleotides: TGTGCCAGCAGCCCCAATACAGGGGCTAGTACTGAAGCTTTCTTT. Translated: CASSPNTGASTEAFF. Full variable domain (remainder filled in from reference TRBV9 and TRBJ1-1): DSGVTQTPKHLITATGQRVTLRCSPRSGDLSVYWYQQSLDQGLQFLIQYYNGEERAKGNILERFSAQQFPDLHSELNLSSLELGDSALYFCASSPNTGASTEAFFGQGTRLTVV.

This clonotype was found once. The chain is built from TRBV10-3 and TRBJ2-7; 10 bases match TRBD2. This CDR3 contains 16 residues. Germline-derived CDR1 and CDR2 are ENHRY and SYGVKD. V shed 3 bases and J 4 bases; nucleotides not matched to a gene: 9. CDR3 sequence (DNA): TGTGCCATCAGTGATAGGTCTAGCGGGAGTAGGTACGAGCAGTACTTC. Protein: CAISDRSSGSRYEQYF.

This sequence joins TRBV15 and TRBJ1-6, with D maybe TRBD1 (5 bases). Germline V gene sequence: CDR1 LNHNV, CDR2 YYDKDF (reference sequence). This CDR3 is built from 16 residues. Trimming left V 4 bases short and J 3 bases short, with 13 bases between. The CDR3 coding sequence is TGTGCCACCAGCAAAGGGGACGGAAGCTATAATTCACCCCTCCACTTT. It yields the protein CATSKGDGSYNSPLHF.

This rearrangement joins TRBV4-2 to TRBJ1-1; D is perhaps TRBD1 (5 bases). Trimming took 1 base from V and 3 from J, leaving 9 bases between them. The CDR3 has 14 amino acids. CDR1 is LGHNA and CDR2 is YNFKEQ in the germline V gene. The CDR3 protein is CASSQGAGYTEAFF. DNA of the CDR3: TGTGCCAGCAGCCAAGGGGCAGGGTACACTGAAGCTTTCTTT.

This clonotype was seen many times. The rearrangement links TRBV27 to TRBJ2-2; D is undetermined. The V and J ends lost 8 bases and 4 bases respectively, with 20 bases between them. Germline lookup yields CDR1 MNHEY and CDR2 SMNVEV (reference sequence). The CDR3 has 16 residues. The CDR3 DNA reads as TGTGCCAGCTGTACCGGGCCTTCAGCGAGCACCGGGGAGCTGTTTTTT. It specifies CASCTGPSASTGELFF.

This clonotype was found many times. CDR3 loop: CASSADSGRDHEQYF. The CDR3 bases are TGTGCCAGCAGCGCCGATAGCGGGAGGGACCACGAGCAGTACTTC. This chain connects TRBV9 to TRBJ2-7; 11 bases agree with TRBD2. The germline V gene has CDR1 SGDLS and CDR2 YYNGEE. The CDR3 contains 15 residues. V was pared by 3 bases and J by 5 bases, with 7 bases of the junction left unmatched.

V is TRBV12-3 or TRBV12-4 and J is TRBJ2-7; 9 nucleotides line up with TRBD1. With V trimmed by 6 bases and J by 4 bases, 10 bases remained unmatched. The CDR3 extends over 15 amino acids. CDR3: CASSHPGTGTYEQYF. CDR3 nucleotide sequence: TGTGCCAGCAGCCACCCCGGGACAGGGACTTACGAGCAGTACTTC.

This clonotype was seen many times. The gene calls are TRBV15 and TRBJ2-7; D is ambiguous. V lost 1 base, J lost 7 bases, and 8 bases lay in between. CDR1 and CDR2 (germline): LNHNV, YYDKDF (reference sequence). The CDR3 is made up of 12 amino acids. CDR3 sequence reads: CATSRAVGEQYF. The CDR3 coding sequence is TGTGCCACCAGCAGAGCCGTGGGGGAGCAGTACTTC.

This clonotype came up many times. This chain links TRBV4-1 with TRBJ1-1, with no clear D. Germline CDR1 reads MGHRA; CDR2 reads YSYEKL. V was pared by 3 bases and J by 4 bases, with 21 bases between. The CDR3 loop spans 17 amino acids. The CDR3: CASSQVLTNSGGTEAFF. The CDR3 nucleotides are TGCGCCAGCAGCCAGGTACTAACGAACTCGGGCGGCACTGAAGCTTTCTTT.

This clonotype was found many times. This chain links TRBV6-5 with TRBJ2-3; no clear D gene. CDR1 is MNHEY, CDR2 SVGAGI, per germline. The CDR3 runs to 15 residues. V dropped 1 base and J dropped 1 base, with 9 bases sitting between them. CDR3 in DNA: TGTGCCAGCAGTTACTACGGCGGAGGCACAGATACGCAGTATTTT. Residues: CASSYYGGGTDTQYF.